This T cell receptor beta chain was captured in a study of Ad26.COV2.S vaccination and SARS-CoV-2 variants. As to treatment: 15 to 20 received Ad26.COV2.S at low or high dose, single or two shots; 5 received placebo; per-sample allocation not given. Specimens were obtained on day 63 following the first vaccine or placebo injection. Adults aged 18-55 years in Boston included the donor. There are a few counts of this clone. What it recognizes is unknown. Broader study findings: Vaccinees showed greater spike-specific TCR breadth than placebo recipients.

TCRdb keeps only in-frame clones here, not all; method: immunoSEQ multiplex PCR. The sample includes 350,000 to 550,000 clones, 85% to 90% of them seen just once. Sequenced here: peripheral blood, sampled in a trial of Ad26.COV2.S vaccine versus placebo. The sequence derives from a person aged 18-60 years who received the Ad26.COV2.S COVID-19 vaccine or a placebo.

DNA for the CDR3: TGTGCCAGCAGCAGAAATACTGGAAACACCATATATTTT. As protein: CASSRNTGNTIYF. The V and J genes are TRBV28 and TRBJ1-3; D is undetermined. Trimming cost V 6 bases and J 2 bases, with 8 bases left between them. The CDR3 is 13 amino acids. Germline values: CDR1 MDHEN, CDR2 SYDVKM.